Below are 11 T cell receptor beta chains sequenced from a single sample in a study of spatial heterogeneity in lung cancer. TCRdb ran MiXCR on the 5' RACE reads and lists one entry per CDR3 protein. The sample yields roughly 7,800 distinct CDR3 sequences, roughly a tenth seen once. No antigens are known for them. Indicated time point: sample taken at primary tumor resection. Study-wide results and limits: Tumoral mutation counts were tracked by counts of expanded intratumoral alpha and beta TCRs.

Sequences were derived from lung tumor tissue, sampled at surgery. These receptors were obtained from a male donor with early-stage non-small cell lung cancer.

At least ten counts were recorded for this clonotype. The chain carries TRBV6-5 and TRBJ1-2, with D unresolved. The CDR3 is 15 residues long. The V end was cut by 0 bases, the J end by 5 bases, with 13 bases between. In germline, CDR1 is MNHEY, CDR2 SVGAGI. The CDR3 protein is CASSYSRTDLYGYTF. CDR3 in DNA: TGTGCCAGCAGTTACTCTCGGACGGACCTGTATGGCTACACCTTC.

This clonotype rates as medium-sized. Here the CDR3 reads CASSDSFNQPQHF. The CDR3 region has the DNA TGTGCCAGCAGCGATTCATTCAATCAGCCCCAGCATTTT. The chain employs TRBV6-2 or TRBV6-3 and TRBJ1-5; D call uncertain. The germline CDR1 and CDR2 sequences are MNHEY and SVGEGT. The germline V and J ends were trimmed by 6 bases and 3 bases, with 9 bases remaining between them. The CDR3 spans 13 residues.

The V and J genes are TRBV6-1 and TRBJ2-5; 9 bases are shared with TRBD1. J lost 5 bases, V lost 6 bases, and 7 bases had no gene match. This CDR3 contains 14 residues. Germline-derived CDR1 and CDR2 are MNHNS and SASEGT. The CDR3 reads CASRRTGAWETQYF. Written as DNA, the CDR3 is TGTGCCAGCAGAAGGACAGGGGCATGGGAGACCCAGTACTTC.

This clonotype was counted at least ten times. The CDR3 DNA sequence: TGTGCCAGCGACAATGGGAGAGGTCGGTCCTACGAGCAGTACTTC. This encodes CASDNGRGRSYEQYF. The chain joins TRBV28 to TRBJ2-7; a weak D match, TRBD2 (5 bases). The CDR3 consists of 15 residues. CDR1 and CDR2 from the germline V gene are MDHEN and SYDVKM. V lost 8 bases and J lost 1, with 18 bases in between.

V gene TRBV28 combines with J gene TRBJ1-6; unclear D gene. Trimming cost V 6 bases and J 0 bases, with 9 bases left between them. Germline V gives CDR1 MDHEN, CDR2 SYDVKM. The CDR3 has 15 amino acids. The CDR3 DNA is TGTGCCAGCAGACGATCTAGCTCCTATAATTCACCCCTCCACTTT. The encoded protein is CASRRSSSYNSPLHF.

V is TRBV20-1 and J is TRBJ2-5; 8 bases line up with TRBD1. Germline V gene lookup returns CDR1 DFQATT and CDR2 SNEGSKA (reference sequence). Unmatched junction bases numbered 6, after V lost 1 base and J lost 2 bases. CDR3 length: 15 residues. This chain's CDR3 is CSARGDRRPQETQYF. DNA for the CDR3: TGCAGTGCTAGAGGGGACAGGAGACCACAAGAGACCCAGTACTTC.

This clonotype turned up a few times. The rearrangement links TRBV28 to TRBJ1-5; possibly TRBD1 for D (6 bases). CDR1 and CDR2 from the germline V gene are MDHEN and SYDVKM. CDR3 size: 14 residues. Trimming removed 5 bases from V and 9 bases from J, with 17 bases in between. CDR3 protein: CASSLTGVERPQHF. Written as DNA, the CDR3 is TGTGCCAGCAGTCTGACAGGAGTCGAACGGCCCCAGCATTTT.

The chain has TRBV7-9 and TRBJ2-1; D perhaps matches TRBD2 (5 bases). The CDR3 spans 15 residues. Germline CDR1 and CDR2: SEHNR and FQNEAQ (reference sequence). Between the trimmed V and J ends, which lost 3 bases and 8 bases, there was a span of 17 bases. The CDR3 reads CASSFVGSSVDEQFF. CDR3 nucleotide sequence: TGTGCCAGCAGCTTCGTAGGGAGCAGCGTCGATGAGCAGTTCTTC.

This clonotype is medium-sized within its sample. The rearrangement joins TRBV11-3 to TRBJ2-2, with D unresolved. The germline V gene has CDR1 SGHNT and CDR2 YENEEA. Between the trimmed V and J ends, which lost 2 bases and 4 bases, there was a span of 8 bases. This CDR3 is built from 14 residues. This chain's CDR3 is CASSLRGSTGELFF. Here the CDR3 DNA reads TGTGCCAGCAGCTTACGCGGTTCCACCGGGGAGCTGTTTTTT.

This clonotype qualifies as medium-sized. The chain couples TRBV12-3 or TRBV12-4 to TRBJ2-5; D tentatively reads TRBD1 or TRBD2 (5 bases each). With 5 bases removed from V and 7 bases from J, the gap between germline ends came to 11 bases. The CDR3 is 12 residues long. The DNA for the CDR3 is TGTGCCAGCAGTCAGGGAGCAAGGACCCAGTACTTC. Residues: CASSQGARTQYF.

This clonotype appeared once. The CDR3 here is CASSRDRGNNEQFF. The CDR3 DNA reads TGTGCCAGCAGCCGTGACAGGGGCAACAATGAGCAGTTCTTC. This chain joins TRBV12-3 or TRBV12-4 and TRBJ2-1; 8 bases are shared with TRBD1. After removal of 6 bases from V and 5 bases from J, the junction contained 6 bases not matched to a gene. The CDR3 runs 14 residues.